The clone carrying this T cell receptor beta chain was observed a handful of times. Its antigen is not known. One end of the junction does not line up with germline, which may come from a read error. The data are from a study of T-cell reconstitution after alpha-beta-depleted transplantation in children. General observations from the study: T-cell numbers and diversity one year post-transplant derived largely from freshly generated T cells. About two months after transplant, alpha-beta T cells reportedly came from several hundred expanded graft clones. Recipient T cells and thymic progenitors that survived gave rise to the high TCRbeta diversity observed at day 60 in some patients.

Unique molecular identifiers were incorporated during preparation of the TCRbeta library. One entry per CDR3 protein, called by TCRdb with MiXCR from the PCR reads. The sample carries around 580,000 distinct CDR3 sequences, 25% to 30% recorded once. CDR3 size: 12 residues. The germline V gene encodes CDR1 SQVTM and CDR2 ANQGSEA. The input for sequencing was PBMCs, taken before TCRalphabeta/CD19-depleted stem cell transplant. This sequence originates from a boy under two years old with Wiskott-Aldrich syndrome, due to receive a stem cell transplant. The rearrangement uses TRBV29-1 and TRBJ2-5, with a possible D match to TRBD2 (6 bases). The CDR3 is CSGRRDSETQYF. CDR3 nucleotides: TGCAGCGGGCGGAGGGATTCGGAGACTCAGTACTTC.